The 10 T cell receptor beta chains reported below all come from one sample, sequenced in a study of blood T cell repertoires in COVID-19. Generated by immunoSEQ multiplex PCR, the TCRdb table keeps only in-frame clones and is missing some. The sample records about 200,000 clones, about 85% being singletons. The specimen was peripheral blood. Source of these receptors: a woman older than 75 with acute or convalescent COVID-19.

The rearrangement uses TRBV28 and TRBJ2-7, with 9 bases fitting TRBD1. Looked up from germline, CDR1 is MDHEN and CDR2 is SYDVKM. The CDR3 runs 15 residues. The J segment lost 4 bases and the V segment lost 3 bases, leaving 7 bases of the junction unmatched. CDR3: CASSFLRDRAYEQYF. The DNA of the CDR3 is TGTGCCAGCAGTTTCCTCCGGGACAGGGCTTACGAGCAGTACTTC.

The V gene is TRBV13, the J gene TRBJ1-6; a weak D match, TRBD1 (6 bases). V gave up 5 bases and J gave up 7 bases, with 15 bases separating them. Germline CDR1 reads PRHDT; CDR2 reads FYEKMQ (reference sequence). The CDR3 length is 15 residues. CDR3 sequence (DNA): TGTGCCAGCAGCCCTCCCGGGCAGGGGAATTCACCCCTCCACTTT. It is translated as CASSPPGQGNSPLHF.

This clone was observed once. The chain carries TRBV15 and TRBJ1-2; D call uncertain. CDR1 and CDR2 (germline): LNHNV, YYDKDF (reference sequence). V was shortened by 3 bases and J by 5 bases, with 7 bases between the two germline ends. The CDR3 totals 12 residues. Here the CDR3 DNA reads TGTGCCACCAGCAGCACCCTATATGGCTACACCTTC. It specifies CATSSTLYGYTF.

This clone was seen once. The V gene is TRBV7-9, the J gene TRBJ1-2, with D unclear. The germline V and J ends were trimmed by 2 bases and 6 bases, with 10 bases remaining between them. Germline CDR1 and CDR2: SEHNR and FQNEAQ (reference sequence). The CDR3 loop spans 13 amino acids. Here the CDR3 reads CASSLTGIDGYTF. CDR3 DNA sequence: TGTGCCAGCAGCTTAACGGGTATCGATGGCTACACCTTC.

The V gene is TRBV14, the J gene TRBJ2-1, with D possibly TRBD2 on 7 matching bases. Per the germline V gene, CDR1 is SGHDN and CDR2 is FVKESK. Trimming took 0 bases from V and 9 from J, leaving 21 bases between them. The CDR3 extends over 17 amino acids. The CDR3 loop reads CASSQDVIGGRAFEQFF. For the CDR3, the DNA is TGTGCCAGCAGCCAAGATGTAATAGGGGGGAGGGCCTTTGAGCAGTTCTTC.

The CDR3 DNA sequence: TGTGCCAGCAGCGACGGGACTGAGAACACCGGGGAGCTGTTTTTT. It yields the protein CASSDGTENTGELFF. This chain links TRBV9 with TRBJ2-2; D may be TRBD2 (6 bases). The CDR3 length is 15 residues. Per germline, CDR1 SGDLS and CDR2 YYNGEE. V was trimmed by 3 bases and J by 1 base, leaving 10 bases between them.

Of note for this clone: The junction and the germline gene differ at one end; a read error may be behind it. The rearrangement joins TRBV15 to TRBJ1-5; D call uncertain. The CDR3 sequence is 15 residues long. The germline V gene has CDR1 LNHNV and CDR2 YYDKDF (reference sequence). CDR3 bases: TGTGCCACCGGCAGAGATCGCGGGTCCAATCAGCCCCAGCATTTT. Its protein is CATGRDRGSNQPQHF.

The CDR3 region is CASSSRESNQPQHF. CDR3 nucleotides: TGTGCCAGCAGCTCCAGGGAAAGCAATCAGCCCCAGCATTTT. This chain links TRBV5-4 with TRBJ1-5; D is possibly TRBD1 (5 bases). Trimming took 3 bases from V and 1 from J, leaving 8 bases between them. Germline lookup yields CDR1 SGHNT and CDR2 YYREEE (reference sequence). The CDR3 extends over 14 amino acids. The variable domain in full, with the rest retrieved from reference TRBV5-4 and TRBJ1-5, is ETGVTQSPTHLIKTRGQQVTLRCSSQSGHNTVSWYQQALGQGPQFIFQYYREEENGRGNFPPRFSGLQFPNYSSELNVNALELDDSALYLCASSSRESNQPQHFGDGTRLSIL.

The genes are TRBV18 and TRBJ2-1, with 9 bases matching TRBD1. After removal of 3 bases from V and 4 bases from J, the junction contained 4 bases not matched to a gene. Per germline, CDR1 KGHSH and CDR2 LQKENI. The CDR3 runs to 15 residues. Here the CDR3 DNA reads TGTGCCAGCTCACCCGGACAGGGGATATACAATGAGCAGTTCTTC. As protein: CASSPGQGIYNEQFF.

This clone was picked up a small number of times. The chain employs TRBV7-9 and TRBJ1-5, with 9 nucleotides matching TRBD1. Trimming removed 5 bases from V and 6 bases from J; junction bases left unmatched: 11. Germline CDR1 SEHNR, CDR2 FQNEAQ (reference sequence). This CDR3 contains 16 residues. For the CDR3, the DNA is TGTGCCAGCAGCCAAGTCGGGACAGGGACTAGTCAGCCCCAGCATTTT. Translated: CASSQVGTGTSQPQHF.